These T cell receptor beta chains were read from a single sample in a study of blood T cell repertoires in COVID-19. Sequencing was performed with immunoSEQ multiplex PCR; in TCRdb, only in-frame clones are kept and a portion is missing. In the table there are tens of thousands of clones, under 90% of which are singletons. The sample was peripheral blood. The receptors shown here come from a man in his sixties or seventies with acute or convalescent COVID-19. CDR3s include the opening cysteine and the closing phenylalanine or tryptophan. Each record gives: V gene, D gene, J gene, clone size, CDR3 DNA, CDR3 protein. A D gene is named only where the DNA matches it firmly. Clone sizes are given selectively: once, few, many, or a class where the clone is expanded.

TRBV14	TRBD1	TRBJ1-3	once	TGTGCCAGCAGTTCCAGGGGGCCTGGAAACACCATATATTTT	CASSSRGPGNTIYF
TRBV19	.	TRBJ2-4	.	TGTGCCAGTAGTATCCATTCTCCCCAGGCCGATAAAAACATTCAGTACTTC	CASSIHSPQADKNIQYF
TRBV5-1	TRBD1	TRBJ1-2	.	TGCGCCAGCAGCTCAGACGGGACAGGGGGCGTCGGTGGAGGCTACACCTTC	CASSSDGTGGVGGGYTF
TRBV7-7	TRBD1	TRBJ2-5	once	TGTGCCAGCAGCGTTGGGACAGGGATGGAGACCCAGTACTTC	CASSVGTGMETQYF
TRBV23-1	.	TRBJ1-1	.	TGCGCCAGCAGTCAATCGTGGCGGCACACTGAAGCTTTCTTT	CASSQSWRHTEAFF
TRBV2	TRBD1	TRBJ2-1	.	TGTGCCAGCGGGGGGGACAGGGACAATGAGCAGTTCTTC	CASGGDRDNEQFF
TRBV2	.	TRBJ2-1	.	TGTGCCAGCAGTCTTCAGACTGGCAATGAGCAGTTCTTC	CASSLQTGNEQFF
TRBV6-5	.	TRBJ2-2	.	TGTGCCAGCACTAAGGACATCACCGGGGAGCTGTTTTTT	CASTKDITGELFF
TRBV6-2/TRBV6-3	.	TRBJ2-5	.	TGTGCCAGCAGTCGCCTGGCCCCGGGGACCCAGTACTTC	CASSRLAPGTQYF
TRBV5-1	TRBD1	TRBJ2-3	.	TGCGCCAGCAGTAAAAATTTCTTAGGGGGCGCCCAAGATACGCAGTATTTT	CASSKNFLGGAQDTQYF
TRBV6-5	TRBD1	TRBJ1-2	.	TGTGCCAGCAGGAGTTGGGGGGACAGTCCCTATGGCTACACCTTC	CASRSWGDSPYGYTF
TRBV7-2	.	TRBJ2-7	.	TGTGCCAGCAGCCGCCCTGGGCTTGCCTACGAGCAGTACTTC	CASSRPGLAYEQYF
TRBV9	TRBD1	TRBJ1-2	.	TGTGCCAGCAGCGCGTCAGGACAGGGTAACTATGGCTACACCTTC	CASSASGQGNYGYTF
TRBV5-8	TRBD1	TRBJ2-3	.	TGTGCCAGCAGCTCCGGACAGGCTCTTTCAGATACGCAGTATTTT	CASSSGQALSDTQYF
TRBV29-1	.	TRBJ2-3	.	TGCAGCGGATCCCCGGCAGATACGCAGTATTTT	CSGSPADTQYF
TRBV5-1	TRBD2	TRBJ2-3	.	TGCGCCAGCAGCGTCAGGGGAGCGGGGGGCTCAGATACGCAGTATTTT	CASSVRGAGGSDTQYF
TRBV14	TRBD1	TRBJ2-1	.	TGTGCCAGTTCCCGGGACAGGGGAGATGAGCAGTTCTTC	CASSRDRGDEQFF
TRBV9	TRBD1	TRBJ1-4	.	TGTGCCAGCAGCGCCGGGACAGGGAGTAATGAAAAACTGTTTTTT	CASSAGTGSNEKLFF
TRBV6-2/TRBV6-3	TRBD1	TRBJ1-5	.	TGTGCCAGCAGTTACTCGAGGACAGGGAGTGCGCCCCAGCATTTT	CASSYSRTGSAPQHF
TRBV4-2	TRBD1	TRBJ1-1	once	TGTGCCAGCAGCGGTTCCCTAACAGGGGGCGGGCAGCACACTGAAGCTTTCTTT	CASSGSLTGGGQHTEAFF
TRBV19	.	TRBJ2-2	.	TGTGCCAGTAGTATAGCAGGGGGGTTTACCGGGGAGCTGTTTTTT	CASSIAGGFTGELFF
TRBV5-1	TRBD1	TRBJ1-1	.	TGCGCCAGCAGCCGGGGACGACAGGGCGCGAACACTGAAGCTTTCTTT	CASSRGRQGANTEAFF
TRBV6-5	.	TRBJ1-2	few	TGTGCCAGCAGTTACTACGGGGTCGGCTACACCTTC	CASSYYGVGYTF
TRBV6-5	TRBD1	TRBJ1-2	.	TGTGCCAGCAGTTACTTCGGCGGGACAGGGGATGGCTACACCTTC	CASSYFGGTGDGYTF
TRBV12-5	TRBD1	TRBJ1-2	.	TGTGCTAGTGGTTTGGGACAGGGTATGAGTGGCTACACCTTC	CASGLGQGMSGYTF
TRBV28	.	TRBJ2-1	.	TGTGCCAGCACCGGGGTCTCCTACAATGAGCAGTTCTTC	CASTGVSYNEQFF
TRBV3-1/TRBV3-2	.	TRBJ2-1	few	TGTGCCAGCAGCCAAGATAGGGAGGCGGGGGAGCAGTTCTTC	CASSQDREAGEQFF
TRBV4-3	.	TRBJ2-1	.	TGCGCCAGCAGCCTCCAATACGGGAGCCTTACATACAATGAGCAGTTCTTC	CASSLQYGSLTYNEQFF
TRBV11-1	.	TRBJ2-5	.	TGTGCCAGCAGCTTATCCGGGGAACGGACCCAGTACTTC	CASSLSGERTQYF
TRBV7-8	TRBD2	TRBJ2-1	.	TGTGCCAGCAGCTTAGGGGCAGCGGGGGGGCAAAGAGGGAATGAGCAGTTCTTC	CASSLGAAGGQRGNEQFF
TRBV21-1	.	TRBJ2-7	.	TGTGCCAGCAGCTCTTACAGGAGATCCTACGAGCAGTACTTC	CASSSYRRSYEQYF
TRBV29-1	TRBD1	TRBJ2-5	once	TGCAGCGTTGGGGACAGGGGGAGTTATGAGACCCAGTACTTC	CSVGDRGSYETQYF
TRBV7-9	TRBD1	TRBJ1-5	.	TGTGCCAGCAGCCTTATGACAGGGAGCAATCAGCCCCAGCATTTT	CASSLMTGSNQPQHF
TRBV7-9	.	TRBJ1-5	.	TGTGCCAGCAGTTATGACAGTCTCAATCAGCCCCAGCATTTT	CASSYDSLNQPQHF
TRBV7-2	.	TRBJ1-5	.	TGTGCCAGCAGCTTAGCTCGGCAGGGTGGTTTGCCCCAGCATTTT	CASSLARQGGLPQHF
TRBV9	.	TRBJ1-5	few	TGTGCCAGCACCGCGGGGGATGATAGCAATCAGCCCCAGCATTTT	CASTAGDDSNQPQHF
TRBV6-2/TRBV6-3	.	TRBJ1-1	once	TGTGCCAGCAGCCAGCGCACTACTCCGAACACTGAAGCTTTCTTT	CASSQRTTPNTEAFF
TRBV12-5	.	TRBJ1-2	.	TGTGCTAGTGGTTTGACACAGCCTCTCTATGGCTACACCTTC	CASGLTQPLYGYTF
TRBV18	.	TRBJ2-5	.	TGTGCCAGCTCACCGGACACTCAAGAGACCCAGTACTTC	CASSPDTQETQYF